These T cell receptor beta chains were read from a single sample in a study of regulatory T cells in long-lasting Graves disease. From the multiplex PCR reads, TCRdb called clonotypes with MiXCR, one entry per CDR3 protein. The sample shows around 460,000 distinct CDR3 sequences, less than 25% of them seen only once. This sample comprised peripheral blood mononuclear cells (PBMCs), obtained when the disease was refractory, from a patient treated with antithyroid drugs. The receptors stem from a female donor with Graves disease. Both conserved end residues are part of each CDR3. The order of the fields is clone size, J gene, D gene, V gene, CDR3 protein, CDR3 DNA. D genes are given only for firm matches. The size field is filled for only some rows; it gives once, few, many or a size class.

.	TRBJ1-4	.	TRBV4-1	CASSSGKAATNEKLFF	TGCGCCAGCAGCTCAGGCAAGGCTGCAACTAATGAAAAACTGTTTTTT
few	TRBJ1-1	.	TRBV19	CATRMVGDTEAFF	TGTGCCACCAGAATGGTGGGGGACACTGAAGCTTTCTTT
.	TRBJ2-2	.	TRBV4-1	CASSQVGGSGELFF	TGCGCCAGCAGCCAAGTCGGAGGCAGCGGGGAGCTGTTTTTT
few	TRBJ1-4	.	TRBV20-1	CSARGGEGWEKLFF	TGCAGTGCTAGAGGGGGGGAGGGTTGGGAAAAACTGTTTTTT
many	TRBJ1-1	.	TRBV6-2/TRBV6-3	CASNLPFGNTEAFF	TGTGCCAGCAACCTTCCGTTTGGGAACACTGAAGCTTTCTTT
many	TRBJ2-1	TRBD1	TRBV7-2	CASSLGTGSNEQFF	TGTGCCAGCAGCTTAGGGACAGGGAGCAATGAGCAGTTCTTC
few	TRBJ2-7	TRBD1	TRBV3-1	CASSPAGTGGHEQYF	TGTGCCAGCAGCCCTGCCGGGACAGGCGGCCACGAGCAGTACTTC
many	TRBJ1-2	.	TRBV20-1	CSARELGGPNYGYTF	TGCAGTGCTAGAGAGTTGGGGGGCCCTAACTATGGCTACACCTTC
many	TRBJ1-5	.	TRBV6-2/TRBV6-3	CASSYEAGNQPQHF	TGTGCCAGCAGTTACGAGGCAGGCAATCAGCCCCAGCATTTT
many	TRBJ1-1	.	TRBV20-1	CSASPKGGEAFF	TGCAGTGCTAGTCCGAAGGGGGGTGAAGCTTTCTTT
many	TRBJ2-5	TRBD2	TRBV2	CASSDLTSGEKTQYF	TGTGCCAGCAGTGACCTGACTAGCGGGGAAAAGACCCAGTACTTC
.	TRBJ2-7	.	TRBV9	CASSVSGNSYEQYF	TGTGCCAGCAGCGTATCAGGCAACTCCTACGAGCAGTACTTC
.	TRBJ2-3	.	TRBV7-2	CASSHDGRPTDTQYF	TGTGCCAGCAGCCACGACGGACGACCCACAGATACGCAGTATTTT
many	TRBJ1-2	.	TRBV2	CASSDGEAGYTF	TGTGCCAGCAGTGATGGAGAGGCTGGCTACACCTTC
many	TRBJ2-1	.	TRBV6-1	CASSHGVQFF	TGTGCCAGCAGTCACGGGGTGCAGTTCTTC
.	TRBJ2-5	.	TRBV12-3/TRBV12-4	CASRSGTRRETQYF	TGTGCCAGCAGATCCGGGACAAGGAGAGAGACCCAGTACTTC
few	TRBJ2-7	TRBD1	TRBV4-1	CASSQRQGAPYEQYF	TGCGCCAGCAGCCAACGACAGGGGGCACCCTACGAGCAGTACTTC
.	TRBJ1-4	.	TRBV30	CACGRPGEKLFF	TGTGCCTGTGGAAGACCTGGGGAAAAACTGTTTTTT
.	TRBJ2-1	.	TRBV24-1	CATSAFYGTPQQFF	TGTGCCACCAGCGCCTTCTACGGGACCCCCCAGCAGTTCTTC
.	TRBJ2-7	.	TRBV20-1	CSARDQVFRSSYEQYF	TGCAGTGCTAGAGATCAAGTCTTTCGGTCCTCCTACGAGCAGTATTTC
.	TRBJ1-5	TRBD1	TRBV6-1	CASRGQGASNSNQPQHF	TGTGCCAGCAGGGGACAGGGGGCTTCTAATAGCAATCAGCCCCAGCATTTT
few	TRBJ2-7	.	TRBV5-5	CASSLAGRNEQYF	TGTGCCAGCAGCTTGGCTGGGAGGAACGAGCAGTACTTC
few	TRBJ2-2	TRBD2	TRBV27	CASSLGLAVNTGELFF	TGTGCCAGCAGTTTAGGACTAGCGGTGAACACCGGGGAGCTGTTTTTT
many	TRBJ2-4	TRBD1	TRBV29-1	CSVLGQGRNIQYF	TGCAGCGTGCTCGGACAGGGCCGGAACATTCAGTACTTC
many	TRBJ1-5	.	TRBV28	CASSFGGKGQNQPQHF	TGTGCCAGCAGTTTTGGGGGGAAAGGGCAGAATCAGCCCCAGCATTTT
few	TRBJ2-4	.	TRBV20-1	CSAADQNIQYF	TGCAGTGCCGCCGATCAAAACATTCAGTACTTC
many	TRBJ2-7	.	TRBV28	CASSFPPTSYEQYF	TGTGCCAGCAGTTTCCCCCCGACCTCCTACGAGCAGTACTTC
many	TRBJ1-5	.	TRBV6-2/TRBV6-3	CASSYSSLDSPWGNQPQHF	TGTGCCAGCAGTTACTCGAGCCTTGACAGTCCATGGGGCAATCAGCCCCAGCATTTT
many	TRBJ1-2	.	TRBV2	CASSPRAGGKVKGYTF	TGTGCCAGCAGCCCCAGGGCGGGGGGCAAGGTGAAGGGCTACACCTTC
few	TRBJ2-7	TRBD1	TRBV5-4	CASSSRGSAGQYF	TGTGCCAGCAGCTCCAGGGGGTCGGCGGGGCAGTACTTC
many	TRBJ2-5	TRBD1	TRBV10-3	CAISGTGETQYF	TGTGCCATCAGTGGGACAGGGGAGACCCAGTACTTC
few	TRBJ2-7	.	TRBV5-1	CASSLWRATSYEQYF	TGCGCCAGCAGCTTGTGGCGGGCTACATCCTACGAGCAGTACTTC
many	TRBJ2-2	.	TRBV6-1	CATKTGFGGELFF	TGTGCCACCAAGACAGGTTTTGGCGGGGAGCTGTTTTTT
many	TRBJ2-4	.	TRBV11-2	CASSFSAAPKNIQYF	TGTGCCAGCAGCTTTTCTGCGGCCCCCAAAAACATTCAGTACTTC
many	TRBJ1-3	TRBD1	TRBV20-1	CSALPDQGALGNTIYF	TGCAGTGCTCTCCCGGACCAGGGGGCCCTTGGAAACACCATATATTTT
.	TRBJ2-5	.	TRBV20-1	CSARGTAVGETQYF	TGCAGTGCTAGGGGGACGGCCGTCGGTGAGACCCAGTACTTC
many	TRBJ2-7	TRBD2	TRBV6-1	CASRRLAGGSYEQYF	TGTGCCAGCAGGCGGCTAGCGGGAGGCTCCTACGAGCAGTACTTC
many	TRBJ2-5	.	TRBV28	CASNKGYRAKTQYF	TGTGCCAGCAACAAGGGTTATCGGGCAAAGACCCAGTACTTC
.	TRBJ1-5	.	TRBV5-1	CASSLTGSSNQPQHF	TGCGCCAGCAGCTTGACAGGGAGCAGCAATCAGCCCCAGCATTTT
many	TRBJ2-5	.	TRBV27	CASSSQGFQETQYF	TGTGCCAGCAGTTCTCAGGGGTTTCAAGAGACCCAGTACTTC
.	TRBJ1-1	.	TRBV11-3	CASSFRQEGDAFF	TGTGCCAGCAGCTTTCGACAGGAAGGGGACGCTTTCTTT
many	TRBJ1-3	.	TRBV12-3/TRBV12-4	CASSLGQSSGNTIYF	TGTGCCAGCAGCCTCGGACAGTCCTCTGGAAACACCATATATTTT
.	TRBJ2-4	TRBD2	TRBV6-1	CASSQTSPGNIQYF	TGTGCCAGCAGTCAGACTAGCCCGGGAAACATTCAGTACTTC
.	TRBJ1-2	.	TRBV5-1	CASSLASGPNYGYTF	TGCGCCAGCAGCTTGGCTTCCGGGCCGAACTATGGCTACACCTTC
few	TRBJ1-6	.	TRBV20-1	CSARDVVEYNSPLHF	TGCAGTGCTAGGGACGTCGTAGAATATAATTCACCCCTCCACTTT
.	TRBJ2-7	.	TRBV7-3	CATSSGGQILGEQYF	TGTGCCACCAGCTCCGGGGGACAGATCCTAGGGGAGCAGTACTTC
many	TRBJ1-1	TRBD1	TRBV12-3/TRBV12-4	CASSTGDYTEAFF	TGTGCCAGCAGTACAGGGGATTACACTGAAGCTTTCTTT
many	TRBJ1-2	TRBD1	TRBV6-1	CASSTRDSNYGYTF	TGTGCCAGCAGTACCCGGGACAGTAACTATGGCTACACCTTC
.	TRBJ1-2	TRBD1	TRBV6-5	CASSSGTGRYGYTF	TGTGCCAGCAGTTCCGGGACAGGGCGGTATGGCTACACCTTC